One and the same sample provided the 29 T cell receptor beta chains below, sequenced in a study of human T cells and chemical hapten exposure (dated by TCRdb to the early 2020s). What the time point label conveys for this sample: patch test 1, 2 weeks after DPC sensitization. The treatment or condition tag for this specimen amounts to: therapeutic diphenylcyclopropenone sensitization with weekly scalp DPC. Library construction relied on RACE. Sequencing instrument: NextSeq 500. Using fastp trimming at Q25 and MiXCR clonotype assembly, TCRdb reanalyzed the public sequencing data and kept in-frame beta chains. Rows are unified per CDR3 protein, each entry keeping the most common DNA and genes. The sample table shows 150,000 or so distinct CDR3 sequences, and approximately 14% are seen once. Of the sample, 1.5% to 2% falls within the top ten clones. The sample in question was whole blood, obtained in connection with sensitization to the hapten diphenylcyclopropenone (DPC). Receptor source: a woman aged 25 to 45 with alopecia areata. Some clones in this sample may be carry-over from other donors' samples.

In its sample, this clonotype was seen a few times. The chain recombines TRBV14 with TRBJ2-3; no reliable D call. Germline values: CDR1 SGHDN, CDR2 FVKESK. Trimming took 2 bases from V and 0 from J, leaving 3 bases between them. The CDR3 is made up of 13 amino acids. CDR3 amino acids: CASSQFSTDTQYF. The CDR3 DNA is TGTGCCAGCAGCCAATTTAGCACAGATACGCAGTATTTT.

This clonotype was recorded a few times. Here the CDR3 DNA reads TGTGCCAGCAGTTACACCGGACAGGGTAACTATGGCTACACCTTC. Its protein product is CASSYTGQGNYGYTF. The genes are TRBV12-3 or TRBV12-4 and TRBJ1-2; 8 nucleotides agree with TRBD1. The CDR3 totals 15 residues. Trimming removed 4 bases from V and 1 base from J; junction bases left unmatched: 5.

The CDR3 DNA reads as TGCGCCAGCGACGGGACGGCAATCAATGAGCAGTTCTTC. Translating it yields CASDGTAINEQFF. The chain links TRBV23-1 to TRBJ2-1; the D call may be TRBD1 or TRBD2 (5 bases each). TRBV23-1 is noted as an ORF with a role that remains uncertain. The length of the CDR3 is 13 residues. V shed 8 bases and J shed 6 bases, with 14 bases lying between them.

The chain employs TRBV11-3 and TRBJ2-3; D unresolved. This CDR3 comprises 12 residues. Germline V gene sequence: CDR1 SGHNT, CDR2 YENEEA. Trimming pared 6 bases from V and 6 bases from J, leaving 10 bases between. DNA of the CDR3: TGTGCCAGCAGTCAAGGGATCGATACGCAGTATTTT. Encoded protein: CASSQGIDTQYF. The full variable domain, in which reference TRBV11-3 and TRBJ2-3 provide the parts outside the CDR3, is EAGVVQSPRYKIIEKKQPVAFWCNPISGHNTLYWYLQNLGQGPELLIRYENEEAVDDSQLPKDRFSAERLKGVDSTLKIQPAELGDSAVYLCASSQGIDTQYFGPGTRLTVL.

This clonotype has a handful of counts. The genes are TRBV29-1 and TRBJ2-3; possibly TRBD2 for D (6 bases). Trimming removed 6 bases from V and 2 bases from J, with 15 bases in between. The germline CDR1 and CDR2 sequences are SQVTM and ANQGSEA. The CDR3 is made up of 14 amino acids. The CDR3 loop reads CSVGTGLPTDTQYF. For the CDR3, the DNA is TGCAGCGTGGGGACTGGACTTCCCACAGATACGCAGTATTTT.

The J gene is TRBJ1-6, the V gene TRBV7-6; D is ambiguous. In germline, CDR1 is SGHVS, CDR2 FNYEAQ. The V end was cut by 3 bases, the J end by 7 bases, with 7 bases between. The CDR3 extends over 13 amino acids. The CDR3 DNA is TGTGCCAGCAGCTTCGATCTCAATTCACCCCTCCACTTT. Encoded protein: CASSFDLNSPLHF.

Only a few counts were recorded for this clonotype. V gene TRBV11-2 combines with J gene TRBJ2-5, with D perhaps TRBD1 (5 bases). Deletions cut 2 bases from V and 1 base from J, with 11 bases between. The germline CDR1 and CDR2 sequences are SGHAT and FQNNGV. The CDR3 sequence is 15 residues long. CDR3 sequence reads: CASSLFGRAQETQYF. Written as DNA, the CDR3 is TGTGCCAGCAGCTTATTCGGCAGGGCCCAAGAGACCCAGTACTTC.

This clonotype was recorded a few times. One junction end does not reproduce the germline sequence, and a read error may be involved. The chain has TRBV29-1 and TRBJ2-2; TRBD2 aligns across 9 bases. CDR1 is SQVTM, CDR2 ANQGSEA, per germline. The CDR3 totals 12 residues. CDR3 DNA sequence: TGTGGCGGGGGGGAATCCACCGGGGAGCTGTTTTTT. Protein product: CGGGESTGELFF.

This rearrangement joins TRBV29-1 to TRBJ2-1, with 8 bases that match TRBD2. The CDR3 sequence is 12 residues long. Germline V gene sequence: CDR1 SQVTM, CDR2 ANQGSEA. Trimming cost V 3 bases and J 10 bases; bases outside gene matches: 5. The CDR3 protein is CSVDGLAGEQFF. As DNA, the CDR3 is TGCAGCGTTGATGGACTAGCAGGAGAGCAGTTCTTC.

This clonotype appeared a few times. The V call is TRBV12-3 or TRBV12-4, the J call TRBJ2-1, with D perhaps given as TRBD1 or TRBD2 (5 bases each). Trimming took off 6 bases at V and 6 bases at J, with 15 bases between the two ends. CDR3 length equals 14 residues. For the CDR3, the DNA is TGTGCCAGCAGCAACCCCGGGACCTTCAATGAGCAGTTCTTC. Its protein is CASSNPGTFNEQFF.

This clonotype occurred a few times. The chain is built from TRBV4-2 and TRBJ2-2; tentatively, D is TRBD1 (5 bases). Germline V gene sequence: CDR1 LGHNA, CDR2 YNFKEQ. V lost 1 base, J lost 6 bases, and 12 bases lay in between. The CDR3 runs to 15 residues. CDR3 residues: CASSQVQGAAGELFF. CDR3 nucleotides: TGTGCCAGCAGCCAAGTCCAAGGGGCTGCCGGGGAGCTGTTTTTT.

This clonotype was observed many times. The J gene is TRBJ2-6, the V gene TRBV4-2; D is tentatively TRBD1 or TRBD2 (5 bases each). CDR1 and CDR2 (germline): LGHNA, YNFKEQ. The CDR3 has 16 residues. Deletions cut 1 base from V and 1 base from J, with 8 bases between. The CDR3 coding sequence is TGTGCCAGCAGCCAAGTGGGGGTATCTGGGGCCAACGTCCTGACTTTC. Protein product: CASSQVGVSGANVLTF.

This clonotype was counted at least ten times. The J gene is TRBJ2-5, the V gene TRBV7-3, with D perhaps matching TRBD2 (5 bases). Trimming shortened V by 1 base and J by 2 bases, and 11 bases separated the two germline ends. This CDR3 contains 15 residues. Germline V lookup: CDR1 SGHTA, CDR2 FQGTGA. The DNA of the CDR3 is TGTGCCAGCAGCTTAATCGGAGGCAGTCAAGAGACCCAGTACTTC. Its translation: CASSLIGGSQETQYF. Full variable domain (remainder filled in from reference TRBV7-3 and TRBJ2-5): GAGVSQTPSNKVTEKGKYVELRCDPISGHTALYWYRQSLGQGPEFLIYFQGTGAADDSGLPNDRFFAVRPEGSVSTLKIQRTERGDSAVYLCASSLIGGSQETQYFGPGTRLLVL.

This clonotype showed up many times. The V and J genes are TRBV28 and TRBJ2-3; 10 bases agree with TRBD2. Germline V gene lookup returns CDR1 MDHEN and CDR2 SYDVKM. This CDR3 contains 16 residues. V gave up 5 bases and J gave up 1 base; unmatched junction bases: 6. CDR3 amino acids: CASSPWTSGRTDTQYF. The CDR3 bases are TGTGCCAGCAGTCCCTGGACTAGCGGTCGCACAGATACGCAGTATTTT.

The sample holds many counts of this clonotype. This chain links TRBV7-6 with TRBJ1-1; D is unclear. CDR1 SGHVS and CDR2 FNYEAQ come from the germline V gene. The germline V and J ends were trimmed by 3 bases and 4 bases, with 18 bases remaining between them. The CDR3 runs to 16 residues. The CDR3 DNA follows: TGTGCCAGCAGCTTGGCGTCTAGGGATATTGGCACTGAAGCTTTCTTT. This encodes CASSLASRDIGTEAFF.

This clonotype was seen more than once but under ten times. J is TRBJ1-4 and V is TRBV15; D is unresolved. The CDR3 runs to 14 residues. From germline, CDR1 is LNHNV and CDR2 YYDKDF (reference sequence). The V end lost 2 bases, the J end lost 7 bases, and 11 bases lay between the germline ends. CDR3 sequence reads: CATSRRGKSEKLFF. DNA for the CDR3: TGTGCCACCAGCAGAAGAGGGAAGAGTGAAAAACTGTTTTTT.

This clonotype occurred a few times. The rearrangement joins TRBV20-1 to TRBJ2-3; 9 bases are a match to TRBD2. Germline CDR1 reads DFQATT; CDR2 reads SNEGSKA (reference sequence). CDR3 length: 15 residues. J lost 4 bases, V lost 0 bases, and 5 bases had no gene match. CDR3 in amino acids: CSARDGTSPADTQYF. The CDR3 DNA follows: TGCAGTGCTAGAGACGGGACTAGCCCTGCAGATACGCAGTATTTT.

This clonotype has only a few counts. As DNA, the CDR3 is TGTGCCAGCAGCTTAAGACAGGGGGCAGTGGGCACCGGGGAGCTGTTTTTT. Amino acids: CASSLRQGAVGTGELFF. This chain links TRBV7-9 with TRBJ2-2; TRBD1 matches at 10 bases. The ends lost 2 bases at V and 4 bases at J; junction bases unmatched: 7. The CDR3 runs to 17 residues. CDR1 and CDR2 from the germline V gene are SEHNR and FQNEAQ (reference sequence). The full variable domain, rest sourced from reference TRBV7-9 and TRBJ2-2, is DTGVSQNPRHKITKRGQNVTFRCDPISEHNRLYWYRQTLGQGPEFLTYFQNEAQLEKSRLLSDRFSAERPKGSFSTLEIQRTEQGDSAMYLCASSLRQGAVGTGELFFGEGSRLTVL.

The sample holds many counts of this clonotype. The gene calls are TRBV5-6 and TRBJ1-3; D is perhaps TRBD1 (6 bases). CDR3 length: 15 residues. Germline lookup yields CDR1 SGHDT and CDR2 YYEEEE. The ends were cut back, 4 bases at V and 1 base at J, with 12 bases in the middle. CDR3 DNA: TGTGCCAGCAGCCGTGCAGGGGAATCTGGAAACACCATATATTTT. It yields the protein CASSRAGESGNTIYF.

This clonotype has more than one count but fewer than ten. The CDR3 protein is CASSQASDEQYF. The CDR3 DNA reads as TGTGCCAGCAGCCAAGCCTCGGACGAGCAGTACTTC. V gene TRBV4-2 combines with J gene TRBJ2-7; D remains unclear. Trimming pared 1 base from V and 5 bases from J, leaving 6 bases between. Germline values: CDR1 LGHNA, CDR2 YNFKEQ. The CDR3 sequence is 12 residues long.

This clonotype appeared a few times. The chain employs TRBV11-1 and TRBJ2-3; D not certain. The CDR3 contains 14 residues. From germline, CDR1 is SGHAT and CDR2 FQDESV (reference sequence). The ends were cut back, 4 bases at V and 3 bases at J, with 11 bases in the middle. CDR3 nucleotides: TGTGCCAGCAGCTCTCGACCCCGAACAGATACGCAGTATTTT. Amino acids: CASSSRPRTDTQYF.

This chain connects TRBV7-8 to TRBJ1-4, with 9 positions matching TRBD1. V was clipped by 5 bases and J by 8 bases; unmatched bases: 9. Germline lookup yields CDR1 SGHVS and CDR2 FQNEAQ. CDR3 length: 15 amino acids. CDR3 in amino acids: CASSAAGTGQEKLFF. The CDR3 DNA follows: TGTGCCAGCAGCGCCGCCGGGACAGGGCAGGAAAAACTGTTTTTT. Looking up the rest from reference TRBV7-8 and TRBJ1-4 gives the full variable domain: GAGVSQSPRYKVAKRGQDVALRCDPISGHVSLFWYQQALGQGPEFLTYFQNEAQLDKSGLPSDRFFAERPEGSVSTLKIQRTQQEDSAVYLCASSAAGTGQEKLFFGSGTQLSVL.

V is TRBV5-1 and J is TRBJ2-3, with D possibly being TRBD1 or TRBD2 (5 bases each). This CDR3 is 15 amino acids long. The ends were cut back, 3 bases at V and 4 bases at J, with 15 bases in the middle. Germline V gene lookup returns CDR1 SGHRS and CDR2 YFSETQ. CDR3 sequence reads: CASSSRAGAADTQYF. The CDR3 nucleotides are TGCGCCAGCAGCTCCCGAGCCGGGGCTGCAGATACGCAGTATTTT.

This clonotype was seen a handful of times. The V call is TRBV7-8, the J call TRBJ2-2; the D is unclear. The V gene lost 1 base and the J gene lost 1 base, with 13 bases spanning the gap. Germline CDR1 reads SGHVS; CDR2 reads FQNEAQ. The CDR3 is 17 amino acids. Here the CDR3 DNA reads TGTGCCAGCAGCTTAGTCGGATTCAGATTGAACACCGGGGAGCTGTTTTTT. Its translation is CASSLVGFRLNTGELFF.

This clonotype was seen only a few times. The rearrangement joins TRBV7-2 to TRBJ2-5, with no clear D. CDR1 and CDR2 (germline): SGHTA, FQGNSA. This CDR3 is built from 14 residues. Trimming shortened V by 1 base and J by 2 bases, and 8 bases separated the two germline ends. The CDR3 DNA reads TGTGCCAGCAGCTTAGACGGACGGCAAGAGACCCAGTACTTC. Translation: CASSLDGRQETQYF.

The chain has TRBV7-2 and TRBJ2-3; D is perhaps TRBD1 (5 bases). V was pared by 0 bases and J by 14 bases, with 18 bases between. The CDR3 sequence is 14 residues long. In germline, CDR1 is SGHTA, CDR2 FQGNSA. CDR3 protein: CASSLAQKTERGYF. The CDR3 DNA follows: TGTGCCAGCAGCTTAGCGCAAAAGACAGAACGCGGGTATTTT.

The chain couples TRBV9 to TRBJ1-6, with D hard to call. The germline V gene encodes CDR1 SGDLS and CDR2 YYNGEE. Trimming cost V 2 bases and J 7 bases, with 7 bases left between them. The CDR3 length is 13 residues. In nucleotides, the CDR3 is TGTGCCAGCAGCGTTGACAAGAATTCACCCCTCCACTTT. Translating gives CASSVDKNSPLHF.

This clonotype came up many times. The chain carries TRBV11-2 and TRBJ2-1, with 8 positions matching TRBD1. The CDR3 is made up of 12 amino acids. Germline CDR1 reads SGHAT; CDR2 reads FQNNGV. V was pared by 6 bases and J by 9 bases, with 4 bases of the junction left unmatched. This CDR3 is CASRQQGGEQFF. In nucleotides, the CDR3 is TGTGCCAGCAGACAACAGGGGGGTGAGCAGTTCTTC.

The chain employs TRBV28 and TRBJ1-2; unclear D gene. Germline CDR1 reads MDHEN; CDR2 reads SYDVKM. The V and J ends lost 3 bases and 6 bases respectively, with 17 bases between them. The CDR3 totals 15 residues. The CDR3: CASSFGPSSRDGYTF. The DNA of the CDR3 is TGTGCCAGCAGTTTCGGTCCTAGCAGCCGCGATGGCTACACCTTC.